Below, 7 T cell receptor beta chains from the same sample are listed, as sequenced in a study of Ad26.COV2.S vaccination and SARS-CoV-2 variants. Sample treatment: roughly 19 received Ad26.COV2.S at low or high dose, single or two shots; about 5 received placebo; per-sample allocation not given. Sample collection was performed on day 63 after the first vaccine or placebo injection. Data came from immunoSEQ multiplex PCR; TCRdb stores just in-frame clones and leaves some out. The table lists around 400,000 clones, around nine tenths of them singletons, with 10% to 15% in the top ten. Sequenced here: peripheral blood, sampled in a trial of Ad26.COV2.S vaccine versus placebo. These receptors were obtained from a person aged 18-65 years who received the Ad26.COV2.S COVID-19 vaccine or a placebo.

The V call is TRBV5-1, the J call TRBJ2-2; 8 bases are a match to TRBD1. The CDR3 consists of 15 residues. Trimming removed 4 bases from V and 5 bases from J; junction bases left unmatched: 7. Germline CDR1 and CDR2: SGHRS and YFSETQ. The CDR3 loop reads CASSTLTGGTGELFF. The CDR3 DNA is TGCGCCAGCAGCACCCTTACAGGGGGAACCGGGGAGCTGTTTTTT.

V and J are TRBV9 and TRBJ1-1; D remains ambiguous. There are 14 residues in the CDR3. Germline assignment: CDR1 SGDLS and CDR2 YYNGEE. V lost 0 bases to trimming and J lost 4 bases, with 10 bases between them. This CDR3 reads CASSVGSLTTEAFF. The CDR3 nucleotides are TGTGCCAGCAGCGTAGGATCCTTGACCACTGAAGCTTTCTTT.

This chain uses TRBV6-5 with TRBJ1-1, with D possibly TRBD1 on 5 matching bases. The CDR3 is 11 amino acids. Per germline, CDR1 MNHEY and CDR2 SVGAGI. Trimming stripped 9 bases from V and 5 bases from J, with 10 bases between. This CDR3 reads CASPGPTEAFF. The CDR3 coding sequence is TGTGCCAGTCCGGGGCCAACTGAAGCTTTCTTT.

V usage is TRBV15 and J usage is TRBJ1-1; no reliable D call. Germline CDR1 and CDR2: LNHNV and YYDKDF (reference sequence). This CDR3 is 13 amino acids long. With 5 bases removed from V and 0 bases from J, the gap between germline ends came to 7 bases. The CDR3 sequence is CATSVQLNTEAFF. The DNA for the CDR3 is TGTGCCACCAGCGTACAGCTGAACACTGAAGCTTTCTTT.

The V gene is TRBV19, the J gene TRBJ2-7; D is possibly TRBD1 or TRBD2 (7 bases each). Per the germline V gene, CDR1 is LNHDA and CDR2 is SQIVND (reference sequence). The CDR3 loop spans 16 amino acids. The V end lost 5 bases, the J end lost 1 base, and 18 bases lay between the germline ends. The chain's CDR3 is CASSSQGRVRSYEQYF. CDR3 in DNA: TGTGCCAGTAGTTCACAGGGGAGGGTGCGGTCCTACGAGCAGTACTTC.

The chain uses TRBV4-3 and TRBJ2-2; D possibly matches TRBD1 or TRBD2 (6 bases each). From germline, CDR1 is LGHNA and CDR2 YSLEER. The V end was cut by 0 bases, the J end by 0 bases, with 14 bases between. The CDR3 contains 18 residues. The CDR3 spells CASSQEGTGASNTGELFF. CDR3 in DNA: TGCGCCAGCAGCCAAGAGGGAACGGGGGCCTCGAACACCGGGGAGCTGTTTTTT.

The chain uses TRBV5-6 and TRBJ1-2; D is perhaps TRBD1 (6 bases). Germline V CDR1 and CDR2: SGHDT, YYEEEE. The CDR3 is made up of 11 amino acids. Trimming left V 0 bases short and J 14 bases short, with 11 bases between. CDR3 protein: CASSLDRVGTF. The CDR3, as DNA: TGTGCCAGCAGCTTGGACAGGGTGGGGACCTTC. Complete variable domain (other parts from reference TRBV5-6 and TRBJ1-2): DAGVTQSPTHLIKTRGQQVTLRCSPKSGHDTVSWYQQALGQGPQFIFQYYEEEERQRGNFPDRFSGHQFPNYSSELNVNALLLGDSALYLCASSLDRVGTFGSGTRLTVV.